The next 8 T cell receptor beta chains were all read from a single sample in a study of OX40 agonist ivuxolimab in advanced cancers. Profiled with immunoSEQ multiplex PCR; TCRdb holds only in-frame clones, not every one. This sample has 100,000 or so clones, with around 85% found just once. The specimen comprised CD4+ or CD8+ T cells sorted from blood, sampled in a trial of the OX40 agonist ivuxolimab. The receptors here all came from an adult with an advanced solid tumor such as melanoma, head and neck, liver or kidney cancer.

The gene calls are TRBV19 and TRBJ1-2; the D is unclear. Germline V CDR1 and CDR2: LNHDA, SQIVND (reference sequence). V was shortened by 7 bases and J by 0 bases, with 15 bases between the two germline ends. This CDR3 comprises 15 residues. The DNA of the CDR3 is TGTGCCAGTACCACGGAGCCAGAGCCTAACTATGGCTACACCTTC. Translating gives CASTTEPEPNYGYTF.

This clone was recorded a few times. Here the CDR3 DNA reads TGCGCCAGCAGCCAAGGGCGGGGGCAGAATCAGCCCCAGCATTTT. Protein sequence: CASSQGRGQNQPQHF. The chain combines TRBV4-3 with TRBJ1-5; maybe TRBD1 (6 bases). The length of the CDR3 is 15 residues. Trimming cost V 1 base and J 4 bases, with 11 bases left between them. The germline gives CDR1 LGHNA, CDR2 YSLEER.

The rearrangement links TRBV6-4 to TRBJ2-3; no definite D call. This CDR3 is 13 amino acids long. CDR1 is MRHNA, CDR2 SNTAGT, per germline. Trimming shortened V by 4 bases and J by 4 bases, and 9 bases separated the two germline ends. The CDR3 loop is CASSGSLADTQYF. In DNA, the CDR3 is TGTGCCAGCAGTGGTAGTCTAGCAGATACGCAGTATTTT.

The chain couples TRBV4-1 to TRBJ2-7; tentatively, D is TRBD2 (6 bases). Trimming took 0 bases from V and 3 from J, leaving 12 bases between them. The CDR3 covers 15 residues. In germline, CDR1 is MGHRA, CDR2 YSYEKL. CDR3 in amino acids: CASSQERDWIYEQYF. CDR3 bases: TGCGCCAGCAGCCAAGAAAGGGACTGGATCTACGAGCAGTACTTC.

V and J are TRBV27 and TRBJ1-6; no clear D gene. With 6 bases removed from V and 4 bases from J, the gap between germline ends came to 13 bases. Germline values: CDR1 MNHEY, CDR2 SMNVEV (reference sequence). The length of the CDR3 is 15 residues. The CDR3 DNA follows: TGTGCCAGCAGCTTACGCCAGCATTATAATTCACCCCTCCACTTT. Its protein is CASSLRQHYNSPLHF.

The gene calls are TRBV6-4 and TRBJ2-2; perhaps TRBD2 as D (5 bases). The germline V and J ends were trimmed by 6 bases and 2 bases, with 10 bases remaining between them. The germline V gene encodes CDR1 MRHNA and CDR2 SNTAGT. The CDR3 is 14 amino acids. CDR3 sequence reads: CASSPSGNTGELFF. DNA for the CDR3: TGTGCCAGCAGCCCCAGCGGCAACACCGGGGAGCTGTTTTTT.

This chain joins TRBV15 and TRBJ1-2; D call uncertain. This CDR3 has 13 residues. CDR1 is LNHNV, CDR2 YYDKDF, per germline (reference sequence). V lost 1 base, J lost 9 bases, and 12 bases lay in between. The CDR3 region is CATSRGGKSSYTF. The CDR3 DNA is TGTGCCACCAGCAGAGGAGGGAAATCAAGCTACACCTTC.

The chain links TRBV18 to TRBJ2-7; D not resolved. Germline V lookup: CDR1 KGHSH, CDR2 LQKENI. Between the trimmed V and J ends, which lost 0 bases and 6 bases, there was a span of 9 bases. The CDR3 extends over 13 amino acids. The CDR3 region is CASSPPGISEQYV. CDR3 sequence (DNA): TGTGCCAGCTCACCACCGGGAATAAGCGAGCAGTACGTC.